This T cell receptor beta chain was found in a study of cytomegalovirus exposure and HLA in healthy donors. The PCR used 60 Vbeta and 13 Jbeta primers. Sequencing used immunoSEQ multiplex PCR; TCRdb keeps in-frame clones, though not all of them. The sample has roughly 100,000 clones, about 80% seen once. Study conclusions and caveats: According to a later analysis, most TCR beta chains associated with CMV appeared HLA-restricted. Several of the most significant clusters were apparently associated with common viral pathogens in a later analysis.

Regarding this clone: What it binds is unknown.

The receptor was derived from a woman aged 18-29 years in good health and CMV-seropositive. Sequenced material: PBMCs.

In DNA, the CDR3 is TGCAGCGTTGAGACACTCACAGGGTCTCGCGCAGAAGCTTTCTTT. Protein: CSVETLTGSRAEAFF. This chain joins TRBV29-1 and TRBJ1-1; D may be TRBD1 (6 bases). V lost 3 bases to trimming and J lost 8 bases, with 22 bases between them. The V gene's germline CDR1 is SQVTM and CDR2 ANQGSEA. This CDR3 has 15 residues.